Below, one T cell receptor (beta chain) is given with its context. Its cognate antigen is unknown. These data belong to a study of CXCR3-negative and CXCR3-positive naive CD8 T cells. UMI-labeled 5' RACE TRB cDNA libraries were prepared from the cells. TCRdb reprocessed the 5' RACE reads; each CDR3 protein has one entry and no DNA is given. The sample totals 130,000 or so distinct CDR3 sequences. Whole-study results and caveats: Naive cells, whether CXCR3-negative or CXCR3-positive, had similar TRBV-TRBJ usage, while memory cells differed. Relative to CXCR3-negative naive cells, CXCR3-positive naive cells had more hydrophobic TRB CDR3s.

This CDR3 has 11 amino acids. This receptor was identified in a human donor in good health. Some clones in this sample may be carry-over from other donors' samples. Sequencing input: naive CXCR3- CD8+ T cells from blood. Subset in this sample: CD45RO-CCR7+CD27+CD95- naive CD8+ T cells lacking CXCR3 (TNR3-). V usage is TRBV21-1 and J usage is TRBJ2-7. TRBV21-1 is tagged as a pseudogene. CDR3 region: CASSKAVEQYF.